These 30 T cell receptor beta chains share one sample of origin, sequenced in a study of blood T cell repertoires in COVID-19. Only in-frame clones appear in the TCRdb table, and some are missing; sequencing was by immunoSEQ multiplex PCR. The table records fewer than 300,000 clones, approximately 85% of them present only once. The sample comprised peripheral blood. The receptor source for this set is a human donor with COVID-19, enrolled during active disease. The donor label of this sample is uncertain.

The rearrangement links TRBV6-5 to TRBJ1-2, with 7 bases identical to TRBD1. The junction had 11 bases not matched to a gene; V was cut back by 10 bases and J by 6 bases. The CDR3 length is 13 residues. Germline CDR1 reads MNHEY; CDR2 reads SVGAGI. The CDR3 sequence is CATTQGQTHGYTF. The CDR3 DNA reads TGTGCCACCACACAGGGACAGACCCATGGCTACACCTTC.

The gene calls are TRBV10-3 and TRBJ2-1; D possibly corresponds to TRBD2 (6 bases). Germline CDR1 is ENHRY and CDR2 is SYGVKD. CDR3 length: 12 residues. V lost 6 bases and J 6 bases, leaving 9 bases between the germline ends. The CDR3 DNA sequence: TGTGCCATCAGCCTGACTAGCAATGAGCAGTTCTTC. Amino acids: CAISLTSNEQFF.

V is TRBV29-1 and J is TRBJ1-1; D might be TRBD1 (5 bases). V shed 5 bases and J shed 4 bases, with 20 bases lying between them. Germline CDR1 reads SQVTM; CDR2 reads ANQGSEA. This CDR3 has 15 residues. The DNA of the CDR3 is TGCAGCGTTTTCCCCGGGGGACTAGTTGGCACTGAAGCTTTCTTT. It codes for CSVFPGGLVGTEAFF.

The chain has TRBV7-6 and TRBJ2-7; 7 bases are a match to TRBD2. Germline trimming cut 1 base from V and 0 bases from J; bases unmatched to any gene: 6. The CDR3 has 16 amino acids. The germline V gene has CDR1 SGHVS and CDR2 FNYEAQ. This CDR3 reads CASSLGEGRISYEQYF. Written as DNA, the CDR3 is TGTGCCAGCAGCTTAGGGGAGGGAAGAATCTCCTACGAGCAGTACTTC.

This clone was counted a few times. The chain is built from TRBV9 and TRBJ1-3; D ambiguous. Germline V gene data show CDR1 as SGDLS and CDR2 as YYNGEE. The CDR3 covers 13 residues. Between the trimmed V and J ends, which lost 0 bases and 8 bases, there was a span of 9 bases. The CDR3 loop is CASSVASRDTIYF. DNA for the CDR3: TGTGCCAGCAGCGTAGCCTCGCGGGACACCATATATTTT.

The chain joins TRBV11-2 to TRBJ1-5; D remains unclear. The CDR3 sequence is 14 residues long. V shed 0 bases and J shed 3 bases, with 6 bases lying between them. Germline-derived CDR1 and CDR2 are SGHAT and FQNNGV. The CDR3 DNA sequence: TGTGCCAGCAGCTTAGATCGCTACAATCAGCCCCAGCATTTT. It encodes CASSLDRYNQPQHF.

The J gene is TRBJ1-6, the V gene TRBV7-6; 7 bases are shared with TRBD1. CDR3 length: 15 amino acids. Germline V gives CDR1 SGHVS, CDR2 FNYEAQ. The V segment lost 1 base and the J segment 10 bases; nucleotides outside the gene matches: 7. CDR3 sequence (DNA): TGTGCCAGCAGCTTAGGGTACCAGGGGGAATCACCCCTCCACTTT. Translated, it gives CASSLGYQGESPLHF.

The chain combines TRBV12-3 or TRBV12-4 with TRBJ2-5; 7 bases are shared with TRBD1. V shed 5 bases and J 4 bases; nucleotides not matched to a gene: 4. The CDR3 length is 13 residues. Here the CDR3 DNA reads TGTGCCAGCAGTCAGGGACAGCCAGAGACCCAGTACTTC. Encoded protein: CASSQGQPETQYF.

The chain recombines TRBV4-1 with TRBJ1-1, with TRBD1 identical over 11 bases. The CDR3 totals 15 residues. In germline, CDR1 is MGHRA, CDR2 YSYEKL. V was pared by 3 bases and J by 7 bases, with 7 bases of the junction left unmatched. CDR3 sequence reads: CASSQGDRGSFEAFF. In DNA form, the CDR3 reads TGCGCCAGCAGCCAGGGGGACAGGGGGTCGTTTGAAGCTTTCTTT.

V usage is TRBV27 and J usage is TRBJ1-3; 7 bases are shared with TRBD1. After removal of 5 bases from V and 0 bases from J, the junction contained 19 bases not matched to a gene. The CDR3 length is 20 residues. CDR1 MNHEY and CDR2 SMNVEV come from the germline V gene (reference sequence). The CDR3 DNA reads TGTGCCAGCAGTGCTTACCGGGACAGCCAAGGCGGACTCTCTGGAAACACCATATATTTT. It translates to CASSAYRDSQGGLSGNTIYF.

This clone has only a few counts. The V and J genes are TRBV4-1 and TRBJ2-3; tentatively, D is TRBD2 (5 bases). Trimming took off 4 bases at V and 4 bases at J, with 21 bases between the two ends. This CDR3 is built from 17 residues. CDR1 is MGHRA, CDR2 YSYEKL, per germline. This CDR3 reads CASSPSIAPEVADTQYF. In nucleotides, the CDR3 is TGCGCCAGCAGCCCCTCCATAGCGCCCGAGGTGGCAGATACGCAGTATTTT.

The CDR3 nucleotides read TGTGCCAGCAGGAACGGACACGCTATAGCCAAAAACATTCAGTACTTC. Translating it yields CASRNGHAIAKNIQYF. This sequence joins TRBV5-6 and TRBJ2-4; a weak D match, TRBD1 (5 bases). The CDR3 consists of 16 residues. Germline V gives CDR1 SGHDT, CDR2 YYEEEE. Trimming removed 5 bases from V and 0 bases from J, with 15 bases in between.

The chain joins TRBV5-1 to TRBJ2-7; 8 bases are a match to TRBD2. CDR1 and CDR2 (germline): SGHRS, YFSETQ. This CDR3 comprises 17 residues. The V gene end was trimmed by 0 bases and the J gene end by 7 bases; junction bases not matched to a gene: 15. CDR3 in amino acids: CASSLGRGVGGRIEQYF. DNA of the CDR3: TGCGCCAGCAGCTTGGGGCGGGGGGTAGGCGGCCGAATAGAGCAGTACTTC.

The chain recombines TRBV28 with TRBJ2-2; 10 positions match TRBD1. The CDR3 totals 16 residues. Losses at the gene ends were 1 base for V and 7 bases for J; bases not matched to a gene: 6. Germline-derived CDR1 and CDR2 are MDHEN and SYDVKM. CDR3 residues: CASSLFRQGAGGELFF. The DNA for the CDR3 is TGTGCCAGCAGTTTATTCCGACAGGGGGCAGGCGGGGAGCTGTTTTTT.

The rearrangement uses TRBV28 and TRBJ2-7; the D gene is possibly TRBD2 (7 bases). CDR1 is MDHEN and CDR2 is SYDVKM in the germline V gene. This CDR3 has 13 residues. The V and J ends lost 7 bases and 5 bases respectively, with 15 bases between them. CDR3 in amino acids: CASISGGHHEQYF. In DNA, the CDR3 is TGTGCCAGCATATCGGGGGGACACCACGAGCAGTACTTC.

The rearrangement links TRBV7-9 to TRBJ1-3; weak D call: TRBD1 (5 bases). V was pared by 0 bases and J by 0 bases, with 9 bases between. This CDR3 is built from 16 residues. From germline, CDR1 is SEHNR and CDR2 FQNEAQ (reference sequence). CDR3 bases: TGTGCCAGCAGCTTAGCGCAGGGATCCTCTGGAAACACCATATATTTT. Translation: CASSLAQGSSGNTIYF. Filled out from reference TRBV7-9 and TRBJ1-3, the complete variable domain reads DTGVSQNPRHKITKRGQNVTFRCDPISEHNRLYWYRQTLGQGPEFLTYFQNEAQLEKSRLLSDRFSAERPKGSFSTLEIQRTEQGDSAMYLCASSLAQGSSGNTIYFGEGSWLTVV.

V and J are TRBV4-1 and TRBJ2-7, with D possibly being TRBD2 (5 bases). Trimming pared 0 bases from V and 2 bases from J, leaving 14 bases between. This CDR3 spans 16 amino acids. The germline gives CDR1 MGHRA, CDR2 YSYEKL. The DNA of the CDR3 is TGCGCCAGCAGCCAAGAGGTCCAGGCCGGGACCTACGAGCAGTACTTC. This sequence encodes CASSQEVQAGTYEQYF.

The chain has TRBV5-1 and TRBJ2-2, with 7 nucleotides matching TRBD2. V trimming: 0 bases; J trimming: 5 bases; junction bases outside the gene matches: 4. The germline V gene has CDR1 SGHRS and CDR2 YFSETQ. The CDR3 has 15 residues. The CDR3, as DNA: TGCGCCAGCAGCTTGGAGGTTAGCGGGACCGGGGAGCTGTTTTTT. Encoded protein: CASSLEVSGTGELFF.

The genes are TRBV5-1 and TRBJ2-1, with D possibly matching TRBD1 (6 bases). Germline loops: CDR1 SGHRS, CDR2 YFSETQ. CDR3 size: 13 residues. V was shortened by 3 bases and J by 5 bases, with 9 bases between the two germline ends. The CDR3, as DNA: TGCGCCAGCAGCTCGGACAGAAACAATGAGCAGTTCTTC. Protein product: CASSSDRNNEQFF.

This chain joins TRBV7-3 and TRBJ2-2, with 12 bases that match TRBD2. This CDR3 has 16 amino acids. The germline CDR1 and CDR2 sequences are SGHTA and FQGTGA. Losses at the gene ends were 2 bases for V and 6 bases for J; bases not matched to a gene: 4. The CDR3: CASSLPLAGGPGELFF. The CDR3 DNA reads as TGTGCCAGCAGCTTACCACTAGCGGGAGGCCCCGGGGAGCTGTTTTTT.

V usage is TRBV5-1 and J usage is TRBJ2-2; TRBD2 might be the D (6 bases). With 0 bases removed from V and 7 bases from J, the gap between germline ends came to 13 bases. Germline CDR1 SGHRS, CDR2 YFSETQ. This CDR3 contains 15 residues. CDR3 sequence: CASSLDRGGGGELFF. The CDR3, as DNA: TGCGCCAGCAGCTTGGACCGGGGAGGAGGCGGGGAGCTGTTTTTT.

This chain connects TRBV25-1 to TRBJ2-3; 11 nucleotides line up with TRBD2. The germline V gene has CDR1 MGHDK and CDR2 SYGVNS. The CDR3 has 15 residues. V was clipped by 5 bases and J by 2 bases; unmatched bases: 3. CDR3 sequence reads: CASSPSGRNTDTQYF. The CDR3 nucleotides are TGTGCCAGCAGTCCTAGCGGGAGGAACACAGATACGCAGTATTTT.

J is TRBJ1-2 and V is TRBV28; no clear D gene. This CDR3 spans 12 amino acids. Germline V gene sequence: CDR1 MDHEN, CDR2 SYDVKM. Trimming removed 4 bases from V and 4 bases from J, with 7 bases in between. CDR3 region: CASSSGAYGYTF. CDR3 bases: TGTGCCAGCAGTTCAGGTGCCTATGGCTACACCTTC.

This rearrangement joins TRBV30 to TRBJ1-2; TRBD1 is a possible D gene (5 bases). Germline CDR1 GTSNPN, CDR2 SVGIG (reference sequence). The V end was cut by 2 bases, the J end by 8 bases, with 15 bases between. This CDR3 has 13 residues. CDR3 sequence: CAWSPGTTGGYTF. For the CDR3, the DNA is TGTGCCTGGAGTCCCGGGACTACGGGCGGCTACACCTTC.

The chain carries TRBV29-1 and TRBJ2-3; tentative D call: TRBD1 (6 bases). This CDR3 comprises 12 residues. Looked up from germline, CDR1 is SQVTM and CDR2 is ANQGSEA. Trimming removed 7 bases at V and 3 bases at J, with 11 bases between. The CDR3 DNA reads TGCAGCGGGGTCGGGACAACAGATACGCAGTATTTT. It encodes CSGVGTTDTQYF.

The CDR3 bases are TGTGCCAGCAGCTTTAGCAGGTCGGGGGATGAGCAGTTCTTC. This translates into CASSFSRSGDEQFF. This chain connects TRBV11-2 to TRBJ2-1, with D possibly TRBD2 on 6 matching bases. V lost 3 bases to trimming and J lost 8 bases, with 14 bases between them. From germline, CDR1 is SGHAT and CDR2 FQNNGV. The CDR3 length is 14 residues.

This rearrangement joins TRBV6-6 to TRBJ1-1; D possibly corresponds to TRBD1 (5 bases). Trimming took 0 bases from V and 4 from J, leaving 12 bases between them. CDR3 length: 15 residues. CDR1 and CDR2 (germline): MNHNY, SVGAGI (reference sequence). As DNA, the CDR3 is TGTGCCAGCAGTTACTCTTCGTCAGGGATCACTGAAGCTTTCTTT. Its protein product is CASSYSSSGITEAFF.

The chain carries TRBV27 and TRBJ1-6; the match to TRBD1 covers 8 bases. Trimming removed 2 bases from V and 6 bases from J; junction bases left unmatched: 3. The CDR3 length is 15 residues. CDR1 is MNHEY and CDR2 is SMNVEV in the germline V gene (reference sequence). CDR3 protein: CASSLGTGRNSPLHF. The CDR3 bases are TGTGCCAGCAGTTTAGGGACAGGACGTAATTCACCCCTCCACTTT.

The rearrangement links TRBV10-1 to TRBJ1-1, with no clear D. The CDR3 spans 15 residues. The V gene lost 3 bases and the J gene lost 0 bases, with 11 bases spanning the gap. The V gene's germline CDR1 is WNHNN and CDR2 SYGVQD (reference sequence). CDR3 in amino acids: CASSDCLQVNTEAFF. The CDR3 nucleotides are TGCGCCAGCAGTGACTGCCTTCAGGTGAACACTGAAGCTTTCTTT.

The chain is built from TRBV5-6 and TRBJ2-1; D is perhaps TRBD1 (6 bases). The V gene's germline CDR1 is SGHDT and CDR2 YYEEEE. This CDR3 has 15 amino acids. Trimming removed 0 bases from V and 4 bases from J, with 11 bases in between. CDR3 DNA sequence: TGTGCCAGCAGCTTGGGGACAGCGCTTTACAATGAGCAGTTCTTC. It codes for CASSLGTALYNEQFF.